The clone carrying this TCR beta chain was seen repeatedly, ten times or more. Antigen unknown. This entry comes from a study of early T cells in non-severe SARS-CoV-2 infection. At the level of the study: Unsorted whole-blood RNA was sequenced in bulk, leaving chains unpaired.

Germline V CDR1 and CDR2: MNHNY, SVGAGI (reference sequence). The J segment lost 3 bases and the V segment lost 2 bases, leaving 6 bases of the junction unmatched. The CDR3 sequence is 15 residues long. Individual cDNA molecules carried attached unique molecular identifiers. In TCRdb, the 5' RACE reads were re-called with MiXCR into one record per CDR3 protein. The repertoire consists of about 86,000 distinct CDR3 sequences, with around an eighth occurring once and the leading ten covering roughly 7%. Study results and limitations: A preference for anti-spike CD8 responses marked VDJdb matching, which missed private and CD4 specificities.

What was sequenced was whole blood. The chain employs TRBV6-6 and TRBJ2-7; 8 bases match TRBD1. This clonotype originated in an adult who was a healthcare worker with PCR-confirmed SARS-CoV-2 infection or an uninfected control (not recorded which). The CDR3 nucleotides read TGTGCCAGCAGTTACCCACAGGACAGGGTCTACGAGCAGTACTTC. Its translation: CASSYPQDRVYEQYF.